Below, 3 T cell receptor beta chains from the same sample are listed, as sequenced in a study of T cell responses to AZD1222 COVID-19 vaccine. Clones were read by immunoSEQ multiplex PCR, and TCRdb kept only the in-frame ones, dropping some. The sample contains tens of thousands of clones, about 88% of which appear only once. The specimen comprised peripheral blood, sampled on day 0 of AZD1222 vaccination. These TCRs come from an adult in good health.

The genes are TRBV6-5 and TRBJ2-1; D remains ambiguous. Germline CDR1 is MNHEY and CDR2 is SVGAGI. The germline V and J ends were trimmed by 2 bases and 7 bases, with 6 bases remaining between them. CDR3 length: 12 residues. The CDR3 nucleotides are TGTGCCAGCAGTTACACAAGGAATGAGCAGTTCTTC. Its translation is CASSYTRNEQFF.

This chain uses TRBV7-9 with TRBJ1-6; D might be TRBD1 (6 bases). V was trimmed by 3 bases and J by 8 bases, leaving 11 bases between them. In germline, CDR1 is SEHNR, CDR2 FQNEAQ (reference sequence). The CDR3 is 14 residues long. The CDR3 coding sequence is TGTGCCAGCAGCTTGCTCAGGGGTGATTCACCCCTCCACTTT. Translating it yields CASSLLRGDSPLHF.

The rearrangement links TRBV3-1 (or the pseudogene TRBV3-2) to TRBJ2-2; 8 bases match TRBD2. Germline V gene sequence: CDR1 LGHDT, CDR2 YNNKEL (reference sequence). This CDR3 is built from 15 residues. The trim removed 10 bases at V and 5 bases at J, leaving 12 bases unmatched. CDR3 protein: CATSTSESMTGELFF. CDR3 nucleotide sequence: TGTGCCACCTCGACTAGCGAATCGATGACCGGGGAGCTGTTTTTT.